This TCR beta chain derives from a study of T cell repertoires in ileal Crohn's disease. Eligibility required adulthood, ileal or ileocolonic Crohn's disease and indicated ileocolonic resection. Points from the study as a whole: High-frequency clones were more common in sorted CD8 than CD4 cells. Active smokers at surgery had more clonal expansions than non-smokers. Every patient over 26.8% clonality showed endoscopic recurrence.

This clone has just one count. Its target is unknown. Sequencing used immunoSEQ multiplex PCR; TCRdb keeps in-frame clones, though not all of them. This sample yields more than 15,000 clones, of which approximately 60% are seen a single time; approximately 7% belongs to the top ten. V lost 4 bases and J lost 3, with 4 bases in between. The germline CDR1 and CDR2 sequences are SGHVS and FQNEAQ. The CDR3 length is 12 residues. This TCR came from an adult with Crohn's disease. The rearrangement links TRBV7-8 to TRBJ2-1; D call uncertain. The sequenced sample was ileal tissue. CDR3: CASSSNYNEQFF. CDR3 sequence (DNA): TGTGCCAGCAGCTCCAACTACAATGAGCAGTTCTTC.